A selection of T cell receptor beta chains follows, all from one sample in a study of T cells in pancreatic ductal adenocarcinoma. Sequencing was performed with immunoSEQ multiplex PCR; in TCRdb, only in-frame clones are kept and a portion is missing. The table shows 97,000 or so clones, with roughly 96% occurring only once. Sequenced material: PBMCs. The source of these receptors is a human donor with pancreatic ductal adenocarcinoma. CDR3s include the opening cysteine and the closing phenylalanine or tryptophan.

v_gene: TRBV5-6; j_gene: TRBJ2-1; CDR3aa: CASSFGYTVDEQFF
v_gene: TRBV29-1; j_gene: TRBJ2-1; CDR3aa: CSAGTGTNNEQFF
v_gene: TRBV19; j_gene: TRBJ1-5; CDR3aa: CASSVRLNQPQHF
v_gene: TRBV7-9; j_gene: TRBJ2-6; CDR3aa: CASSHPGAGANVLTF
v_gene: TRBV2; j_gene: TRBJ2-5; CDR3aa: CASSTGTGPRTQYF
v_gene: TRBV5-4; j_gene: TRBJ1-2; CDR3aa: CASSLFSHYGYTF
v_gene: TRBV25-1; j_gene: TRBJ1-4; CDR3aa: CASSRKRGGLDEKLFF
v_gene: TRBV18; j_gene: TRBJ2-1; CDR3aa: CASSPGVGDHNEQFF
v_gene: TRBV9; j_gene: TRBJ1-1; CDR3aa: CASSVVGGGTEAFF
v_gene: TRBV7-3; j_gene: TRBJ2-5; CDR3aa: CASKREAQYF
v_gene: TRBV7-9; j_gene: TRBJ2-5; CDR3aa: CASSLLGTGGQTQYF
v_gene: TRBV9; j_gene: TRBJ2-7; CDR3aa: CASSVGETSVYEQYF
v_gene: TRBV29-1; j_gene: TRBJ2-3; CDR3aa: CSDNNPLRGAKDTQYF
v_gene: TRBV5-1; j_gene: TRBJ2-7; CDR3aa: CASSLDGYTYEQYF
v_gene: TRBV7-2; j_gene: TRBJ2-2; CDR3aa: CASSPWSGNTGELFF
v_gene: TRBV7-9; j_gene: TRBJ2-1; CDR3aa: CASSLTTRGLYNEQFF
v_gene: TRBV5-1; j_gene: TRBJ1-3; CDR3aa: CASSDPGSSSTGNTIYF
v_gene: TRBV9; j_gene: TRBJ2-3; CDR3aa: CASSLRGRITDTQYF
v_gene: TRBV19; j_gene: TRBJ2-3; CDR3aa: CASSKDRVADTQYF
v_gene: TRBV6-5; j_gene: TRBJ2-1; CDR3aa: CASRTGDEQFF
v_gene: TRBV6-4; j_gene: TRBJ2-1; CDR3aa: CASSSKRSYNEQFF
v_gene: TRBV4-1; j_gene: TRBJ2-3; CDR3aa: CASSQGTAYTDTQYF
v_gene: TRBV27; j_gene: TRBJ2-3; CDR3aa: CASSPGTGPDTQYF
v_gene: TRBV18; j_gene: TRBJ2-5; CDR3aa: CASSPFPGGAGQETQYF
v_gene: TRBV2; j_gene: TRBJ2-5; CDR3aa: CASIGVRETQYF
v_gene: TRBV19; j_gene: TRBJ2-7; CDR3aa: CASSIPGLAGEEQYF
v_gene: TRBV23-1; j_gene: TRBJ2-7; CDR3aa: CASSILNRAFLSPYLYEQYF
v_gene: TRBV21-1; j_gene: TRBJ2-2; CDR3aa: CASSRLAGDTGELFF
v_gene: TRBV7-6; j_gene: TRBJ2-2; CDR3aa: CASSLGGASGRSAGELFF
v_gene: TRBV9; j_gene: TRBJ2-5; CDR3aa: CASSVATGGYQETQYF
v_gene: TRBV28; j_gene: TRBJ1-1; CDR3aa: CASSLRQGETEAFF
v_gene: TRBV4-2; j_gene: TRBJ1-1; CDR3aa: CASSLPGQGHTEAFF
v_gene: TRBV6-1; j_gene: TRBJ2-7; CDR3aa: CASSELMEYYEQYF
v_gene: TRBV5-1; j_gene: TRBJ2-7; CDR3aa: CASSPTGNHPYEQYF
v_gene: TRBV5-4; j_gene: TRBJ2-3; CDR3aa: CASSGGGTSGSDTQYF
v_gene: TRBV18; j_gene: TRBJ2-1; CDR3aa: CASSRLSNRAAYNEQFF
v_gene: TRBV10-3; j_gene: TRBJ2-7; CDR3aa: CAISDSYVYEQYF
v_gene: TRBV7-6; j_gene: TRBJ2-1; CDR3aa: CASSNTDEQFF
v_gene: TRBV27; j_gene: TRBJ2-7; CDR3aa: CASSLTPGRGPYEQYF
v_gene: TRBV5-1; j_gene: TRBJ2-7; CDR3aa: CASSLNWGREQYF
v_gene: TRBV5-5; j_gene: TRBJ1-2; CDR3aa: CASVETGDGYTF
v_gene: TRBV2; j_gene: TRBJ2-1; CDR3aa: CATRGLAGRNEQFF
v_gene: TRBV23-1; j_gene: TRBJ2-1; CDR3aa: CASRPLWDRGVNEQFF
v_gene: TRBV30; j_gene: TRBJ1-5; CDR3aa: CAWNSNLNQPQHF
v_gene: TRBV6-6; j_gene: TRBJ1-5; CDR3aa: CASSLPGNQPQHF
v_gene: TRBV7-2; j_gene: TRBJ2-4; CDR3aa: CASSLGTSGRDPKNIQYF
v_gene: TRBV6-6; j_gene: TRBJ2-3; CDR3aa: CASSVRRTDTQYF
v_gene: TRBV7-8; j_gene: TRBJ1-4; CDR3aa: CASKAQGSSEKLFF
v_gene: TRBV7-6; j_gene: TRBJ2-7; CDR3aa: CASSQGPGEYEQYF
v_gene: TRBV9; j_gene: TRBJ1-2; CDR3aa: CASSSRTGGADGYTF
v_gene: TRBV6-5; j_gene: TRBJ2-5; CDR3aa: CASSYGSTGESETQYF
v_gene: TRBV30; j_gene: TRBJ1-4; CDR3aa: CAWNSLPTNEKLFF
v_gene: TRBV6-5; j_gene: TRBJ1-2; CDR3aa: CASSSSGGAAGYTF
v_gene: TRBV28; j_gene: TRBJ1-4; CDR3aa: CASSLFDSSAEKLFF
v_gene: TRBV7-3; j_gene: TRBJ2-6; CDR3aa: CASSLGAGAPSGANVLTF
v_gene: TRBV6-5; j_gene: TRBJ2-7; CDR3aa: CASSQSGTGSVEQYF
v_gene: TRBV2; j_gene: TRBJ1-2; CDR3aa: CASRVGLVPGGYTF
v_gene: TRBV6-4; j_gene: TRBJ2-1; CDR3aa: CASFTGGGKSNEQFF
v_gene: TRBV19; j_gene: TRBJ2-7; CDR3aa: CASSTRHLREQYF
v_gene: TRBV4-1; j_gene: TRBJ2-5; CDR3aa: CASSFAISETQYF